The source of this T cell receptor beta chain is a study of T-cell memory formation after mild COVID-19. TCRdb re-called the 5' RACE reads through MiXCR, storing one row per CDR3 protein. This sample has about 350,000 distinct CDR3 sequences; 12% to 15% occur once, and the top ten carry 22%. This clonotype was recorded a few times. This CDR3 region has 15 residues. The trim removed 7 bases at V and 5 bases at J, leaving 10 bases unmatched. Germline V gene sequence: CDR1 ENHRY, CDR2 SYGVKD. The sample consisted of PBMCs or a T cell subset sorted from them (not recorded which). The J gene is TRBJ2-5, the V gene TRBV10-3; TRBD2 agrees at 10 bases. The clonotype was recovered from a man between 18 and 35 years old who had mild COVID-19 (a few samples of this study predate the infection). Cell type and time point are not known. This chain's CDR3 is CAINQRGGPSETQYF. The CDR3 region has the DNA TGTGCCATCAATCAGCGGGGGGGACCTTCTGAGACCCAGTACTTC.